Many counts were recorded for the clone carrying this T cell receptor (beta chain). No antigen is known for it. This sample was included in a study of T-cell reconstitution after alpha-beta-depleted transplantation in children. General study points: T-cell numbers and diversity one year post-transplant derived largely from freshly generated T cells.

Germline CDR1 is SEHNR and CDR2 is FQNEAQ (reference sequence). There are 14 residues in the CDR3. Trimming at V came to 7 bases and at J to 8 bases, leaving 6 bases not matched to a gene. Preparation of the TCRbeta library involved a method that used unique molecular identifiers. MiXCR, applied by TCRdb to the PCR reads, yields one record per CDR3 protein. The table shows about 16,000 distinct CDR3 sequences, with approximately 5.1% occurring only once. The specimen was PBMCs, collected before TCRalphabeta/CD19-depleted stem cell transplant. This clonotype was sampled from a boy younger than 18 with acute lymphoblastic leukemia, due to receive a stem cell transplant. The J gene is TRBJ1-6, the V gene TRBV7-9; 9 positions agree with TRBD1. CDR3 DNA sequence: TGTGCCAGCACCGTGGGACAGGGAGATTCACCCCTCCACTTT. Amino acid sequence: CASTVGQGDSPLHF.